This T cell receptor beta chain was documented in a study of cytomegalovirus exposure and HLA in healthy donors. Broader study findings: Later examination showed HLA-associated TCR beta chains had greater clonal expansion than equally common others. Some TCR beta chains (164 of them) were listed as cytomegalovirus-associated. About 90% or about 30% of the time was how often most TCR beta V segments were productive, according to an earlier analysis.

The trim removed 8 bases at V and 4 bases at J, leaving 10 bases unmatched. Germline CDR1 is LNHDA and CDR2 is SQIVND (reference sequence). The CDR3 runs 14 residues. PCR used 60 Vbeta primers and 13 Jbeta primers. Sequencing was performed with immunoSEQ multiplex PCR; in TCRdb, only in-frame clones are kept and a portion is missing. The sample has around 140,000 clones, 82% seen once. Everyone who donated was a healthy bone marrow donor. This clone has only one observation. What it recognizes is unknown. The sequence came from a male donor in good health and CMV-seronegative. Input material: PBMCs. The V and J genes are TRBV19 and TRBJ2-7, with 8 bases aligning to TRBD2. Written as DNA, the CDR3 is TGTGCCAGTTCCCAGCGGGAGTTACTTTACGAGCAGTACTTC. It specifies CASSQRELLYEQYF.